One T cell receptor (beta chain) is described in this entry. These data originate in a study of shared T cell receptors in the human thymus. TCRdb keeps only in-frame clones here, not all; method: immunoSEQ multiplex PCR. The table shows 500,000 to 750,000 clones, with roughly 90% occurring only once. A further study also used this sample, focusing on human thymus T cells. That study adds: Resections that were taken during corrective heart surgery supplied the thymus tissue. Blood and thymic repertoires both appeared biased in V and J gene usage.

Sequencing was done on a sample of thymocytes. This sequence was found in a boy under two years old with a congenital heart defect.

The DNA for the CDR3 is TGTGCCAGCAGCCAAAATTCGGGGGAATTGGACTATGGCTACACCTTC. Protein product: CASSQNSGELDYGYTF. The chain combines TRBV16 with TRBJ1-2, with D maybe TRBD1 (5 bases). The germline CDR1 and CDR2 sequences are KGHSY and FQNENV. Trimming removed 2 bases at V and 3 bases at J, with 16 bases between. The CDR3 is 16 amino acids.